This T cell receptor (beta chain) was identified during a study of shared clonotypes between healthy human individuals. With V trimmed by 7 bases and J by 2 bases, 14 bases remained unmatched. The CDR3 runs 17 residues. Germline lookup yields CDR1 SGHRS and CDR2 YFSETQ. Both subsets, CD45RA+ naive and CD45RA-negative memory, were split from the CD4+ cells. Each subset's genomic DNA was split evenly across several immunoSEQ plates. Method: immunoSEQ multiplex PCR; TCRdb's copy keeps in-frame clones and lacks some. This sample has approximately 2.1 million clones, with 90% to 95% found just once. The genes are TRBV5-1 and TRBJ2-2; 7 bases are a match to TRBD1. The sequenced sample consisted of naive CD4+ T cells from PBMCs. This sample's subset: CD45RA+ positively selected. This receptor was obtained from a man aged 18 to 29 in good health. Some clones in this sample may be carry-over from other donors' samples. The CDR3 bases are TGCGCCAGCGGCCAGACGCAGACAGGGCGAAACACCGGGGAGCTGTTTTTT. Its protein product is CASGQTQTGRNTGELFF.